This T cell receptor beta chain was captured in a study of blood T cell repertoires in COVID-19. Background on the study: Sample material is recorded as cDNA or gDNA derived from T cells, B-cell-depleted T cells, or PBMCs.

TCRdb's copy holds only in-frame clones and misses some; the assay was immunoSEQ multiplex PCR. This repertoire shows about 140,000 clones, about four fifths found once; its top ten account for just under 9%. CDR3 size: 14 residues. V dropped 5 bases and J dropped 4 bases, with 14 bases sitting between them. Germline CDR1 reads SEHNR; CDR2 reads FQNEAQ (reference sequence). The sequenced material came from peripheral blood. The chain has TRBV7-9 and TRBJ1-2, with D perhaps TRBD1 (5 bases). This clonotype originated in a woman older than 75 in a cohort sampled during active or convalescent COVID-19. The CDR3 sequence: CASSADNPPYGYTF. The CDR3 region has the DNA TGTGCCAGCAGCGCGGACAATCCCCCCTATGGCTACACCTTC.